The 18 T cell receptor beta chains presented below share a single source sample, sequenced in a study of T cell responses to AZD1222 COVID-19 vaccine. Assay used: immunoSEQ multiplex PCR; TCRdb lists only in-frame clones, some missing. Seen here are 83,000 or so clones, around 86% observed once, and the top ten hold roughly 9.4%. The specimen was peripheral blood, collected on day 0 of AZD1222 vaccination. The origin of the receptors is an adult in good health.

V is TRBV28 and J is TRBJ1-2; TRBD1 aligns across 7 bases. This CDR3 has 15 residues. The germline V gene encodes CDR1 MDHEN and CDR2 SYDVKM. V lost 5 bases, J lost 6 bases, and 12 bases stayed unmatched. CDR3 residues: CASSEPPGQTNGYTF. CDR3 sequence (DNA): TGTGCCAGCAGTGAACCCCCGGGACAGACAAATGGCTACACCTTC.

This chain uses TRBV7-2 with TRBJ1-5; 9 bases align to TRBD1. The germline V gene has CDR1 SGHTA and CDR2 FQGNSA. The J segment lost 6 bases and the V segment lost 4 bases, leaving 7 bases of the junction unmatched. The CDR3 has 15 residues. CDR3 in amino acids: CASSSGTGLSQPQHF. DNA of the CDR3: TGTGCCAGCAGCTCCGGGACAGGGCTCTCTCAGCCCCAGCATTTT.

This clone was counted between two and nine times. The rearrangement uses TRBV7-2 and TRBJ2-1, with 9 bases identical to TRBD2. Germline loops: CDR1 SGHTA, CDR2 FQGNSA. This CDR3 is 17 amino acids long. The junction had 10 bases not matched to a gene; V was cut back by 5 bases and J by 2 bases. CDR3 sequence (DNA): TGTGCCAGCAGCCACTACATAGCGGGGGAGGCCTACAATGAGCAGTTCTTC. Its protein is CASSHYIAGEAYNEQFF.

This rearrangement joins TRBV10-2 to TRBJ2-7, with 9 bases that match TRBD1. The CDR3 is 17 residues long. Trimming removed 5 bases from V and 0 bases from J; junction bases left unmatched: 11. CDR1 and CDR2 from the germline V gene are WSHSY and SAAADI. CDR3: CASSPTLGQGRSYEQYF. CDR3 nucleotides: TGCGCCAGCAGTCCCACCCTAGGACAGGGGCGCTCCTACGAGCAGTACTTC.

The J gene is TRBJ1-1, the V gene TRBV11-2; perhaps TRBD1 as D (6 bases). Germline lookup yields CDR1 SGHAT and CDR2 FQNNGV. This CDR3 has 17 amino acids. Between the trimmed V and J ends, which lost 2 bases and 1 base, there was a span of 17 bases. CDR3 loop: CASSLTLQQGRNTEAFF. The CDR3 DNA reads TGTGCCAGCAGCTTAACCCTACAACAGGGAAGGAACACTGAAGCTTTCTTT.

This rearrangement joins TRBV28 to TRBJ1-5; the match to TRBD1 covers 9 bases. Losses at the gene ends were 6 bases for V and 5 bases for J; bases not matched to a gene: 5. Per germline, CDR1 MDHEN and CDR2 SYDVKM. There are 14 residues in the CDR3. The CDR3 spells CASSSGQGDQPQHF. CDR3 bases: TGTGCCAGCAGCTCGGGACAGGGCGATCAGCCCCAGCATTTT.

This clone turned up a few times. The chain joins TRBV19 to TRBJ1-6, with D possibly matching TRBD1 (6 bases). There are 14 residues in the CDR3. Trimming took 6 bases from V and 0 from J, leaving 6 bases between them. Germline V lookup: CDR1 LNHDA, CDR2 SQIVND (reference sequence). The chain's CDR3 is CASRDSSYNSPLHF. The DNA of the CDR3 is TGTGCCAGTAGGGACAGCTCCTATAATTCACCCCTCCACTTT.

CDR3 nucleotide sequence: TGTGCCTATAAAACTCAGGGGGCACGCTATGGCTACACCTTC. Translating gives CAYKTQGARYGYTF. The V call is TRBV30, the J call TRBJ1-2; 8 bases align to TRBD1. This CDR3 comprises 14 residues. Germline values: CDR1 GTSNPN, CDR2 SVGIG (reference sequence). V lost 7 bases and J lost 4; bases outside the gene matches: 11.

This clone was seen a few times. The chain has TRBV6-4 and TRBJ2-1; 13 bases fit TRBD2. This CDR3 region has 15 residues. Per the germline V gene, CDR1 is MRHNA and CDR2 is SNTAGT. J gave up 7 bases and V 0 bases, and 0 bases lay outside the gene matches. The CDR3 nucleotides read TGTGCCAGCAGTGACTCACTAGCGGGAGGGAATGAGCAGTTCTTC. Its protein product is CASSDSLAGGNEQFF.

The chain is built from TRBV9 and TRBJ2-5; 9 positions agree with TRBD1. This CDR3 region has 17 residues. V lost 1 base to trimming and J lost 4 bases; unmatched junction nucleotides: 11. The germline gives CDR1 SGDLS, CDR2 YYNGEE. CDR3 sequence: CASSVSEGTGRAETQYF. CDR3 coding DNA: TGTGCCAGCAGCGTATCTGAGGGGACAGGGCGGGCAGAGACCCAGTACTTC.

About this clone: Different DNA sequences within this sample yield the same CDR3. The chain employs TRBV19 and TRBJ1-1; D gene unclear. Trimming shortened V by 4 bases and J by 6 bases, and 12 bases separated the two germline ends. The CDR3 extends over 13 amino acids. The germline gives CDR1 LNHDA, CDR2 SQIVND (reference sequence). CDR3 sequence reads: CASSTEPLAEAFF. The CDR3 coding sequence is TGTGCCAGTAGTACGGAACCGTTAGCTGAAGCTTTCTTT.

The chain recombines TRBV10-3 with TRBJ1-4; 9 bases align to TRBD1. Germline lookup yields CDR1 ENHRY and CDR2 SYGVKD. CDR3 length: 17 amino acids. V was clipped by 4 bases and J by 7 bases; unmatched bases: 13. The CDR3 loop reads CAISGGETGGGGEKLFF. The CDR3 DNA reads TGTGCCATCAGTGGAGGGGAAACAGGGGGCGGAGGTGAAAAACTGTTTTTT.

The J gene is TRBJ1-2, the V gene TRBV5-1; a possible D gene is TRBD1 (6 bases). The CDR3 extends over 14 amino acids. Deletions cut 4 bases from V and 5 bases from J, with 15 bases between. Germline V CDR1 and CDR2: SGHRS, YFSETQ. The DNA for the CDR3 is TGCGCCAGCAGCCCGCAAGGACAGTTATATGGCTACACCTTC. This gives the protein CASSPQGQLYGYTF.

This sequence joins TRBV2 and TRBJ1-2; 7 positions agree with TRBD1. The CDR3 contains 16 residues. Germline V lookup: CDR1 SNHLY, CDR2 FYNNEI. J was trimmed by 5 bases and V by 7 bases; bases with no gene match: 16. The CDR3 here is CASTESPGQTLYGYTF. CDR3 DNA sequence: TGTGCCAGCACGGAAAGCCCGGGACAGACGTTGTATGGCTACACCTTC.

The gene calls are TRBV30 and TRBJ2-7; the match to TRBD2 covers 8 bases. The ends lost 0 bases at V and 3 bases at J; junction bases unmatched: 10. CDR1 and CDR2 (germline): GTSNPN, SVGIG (reference sequence). CDR3 size: 16 residues. The DNA for the CDR3 is TGTGCCTGGAGTGTATGGCGGGAGGTCCGGGACTACGAGCAGTACTTC. Translating gives CAWSVWREVRDYEQYF.

The chain joins TRBV7-3 to TRBJ2-1; 8 bases match TRBD2. The V gene end was trimmed by 5 bases and the J gene end by 4 bases; junction bases not matched to a gene: 7. This CDR3 comprises 15 residues. Germline assignment: CDR1 SGHTA and CDR2 FQGTGA. CDR3 in amino acids: CASSAREGFYNEQFF. For the CDR3, the DNA is TGTGCCAGCAGCGCTCGGGAGGGCTTTTACAATGAGCAGTTCTTC.

This chain links TRBV20-1 with TRBJ1-2; the D is unclear. CDR1 and CDR2 from the germline V gene are DFQATT and SNEGSKA (reference sequence). Trimming left V 5 bases short and J 7 bases short, with 11 bases between. The CDR3 has 11 amino acids. The CDR3: CSAPTVSGYTF. CDR3 in DNA: TGCAGTGCTCCGACCGTTTCTGGCTACACCTTC.

This clone occurred once. V gene TRBV29-1 combines with J gene TRBJ1-1; TRBD1 matches 9 bases. Germline CDR1 reads SQVTM; CDR2 reads ANQGSEA. This CDR3 contains 14 residues. Trimming cost V 6 bases and J 0 bases; bases outside gene matches: 5. CDR3 nucleotides: TGCAGCGTCAGGACAGGGGCCATGAACACTGAAGCTTTCTTT. Its translation: CSVRTGAMNTEAFF.